The source of this T cell receptor (beta chain) is a study of OX40 agonist ivuxolimab in advanced cancers. Germline values: CDR1 MNHNY, CDR2 SVGAGI (reference sequence). This CDR3 region has 15 residues. With 8 bases removed from V and 2 bases from J, the gap between germline ends came to 19 bases. Sequenced by immunoSEQ multiplex PCR; TCRdb stores in-frame clones only, minus some. This table holds tens of thousands of clones, 93% found once. This sequence was found in an adult with an advanced solid tumor such as melanoma, head and neck, liver or kidney cancer. The chain recombines TRBV6-6 with TRBJ2-7; tentatively, D is TRBD2 (5 bases). This material consisted of CD4+ or CD8+ T cells sorted from blood, taken in a trial of the OX40 agonist ivuxolimab. The CDR3 DNA reads TGTGCCAGCTCCCCATGGACCTCCGGGACCTACGAGCAGTACTTC. Its translation: CASSPWTSGTYEQYF.